Listed below are T cell receptor beta chains from one sample, sequenced in a study of CD8+ T cells in alopecia areata. TCRdb's table, derived via immunoSEQ multiplex PCR, lists solely in-frame clones and lacks some. The sample shows around 200,000 clones, roughly three fifths of them seen only once. The specimen was CD8+ T cells sorted from blood, collected at week 24, from a patient treated with tofacitinib. The receptors were gathered from a human donor with alopecia areata. CDR3s include the opening cysteine and the closing phenylalanine or tryptophan. The order of the fields is CDR3 DNA, CDR3 protein, V gene, clone size, J gene, D gene. A D gene is named only where the DNA matches it firmly. A row's size may be missing; if present it is once, few, many or a size class.

TGTGCCACCAGCAGAACGCGGGGGGGCACAGATACGCAGTATTTT	CATSRTRGGTDTQYF	TRBV15	.	TRBJ2-3	TRBD2
TGTGCCAGTAGTACTTCGGGGGACTCCTACAATGAGCAGTTCTTC	CASSTSGDSYNEQFF	TRBV19	.	TRBJ2-1	.
TGTGCCTGGAGGAGTCCTGTCAGGGCAGGCTATGGCTACACCTTC	CAWRSPVRAGYGYTF	TRBV30	.	TRBJ1-2	.
TGTGCCAGCAGTTTAGCGGGGTGGGCGAACACTGAAGCTTTCTTT	CASSLAGWANTEAFF	TRBV27	.	TRBJ1-1	.
TGTGCCAGCGCTACAGCGGGGTTTGAGACCCAGTACTTC	CASATAGFETQYF	TRBV6-5	.	TRBJ2-5	TRBD2
TGTGCCAGCAGCGCCTACAGTAGTTACGAGCAGTACTTC	CASSAYSSYEQYF	TRBV7-9	.	TRBJ2-7	.
TGCAGTGCTCTCGGACAGGGTCGGCAGTACTTC	CSALGQGRQYF	TRBV20-1	.	TRBJ2-7	TRBD1
TGCAGCGTTGATGGGGGTCTTGGCTACGAGCAGTACTTC	CSVDGGLGYEQYF	TRBV29-1	.	TRBJ2-7	.
TGTGCCAGCAGCTTACCCAGGGGGCAGTTCGGCTATGGCTACACCTTC	CASSLPRGQFGYGYTF	TRBV13	.	TRBJ1-2	TRBD1
TGCAGCGCCGAGGGACAGGGAGAAGATGGCTACACCTTC	CSAEGQGEDGYTF	TRBV29-1	few	TRBJ1-2	TRBD1